The entry below describes one T cell receptor (beta chain). Its target antigen remains unknown. Within one base of it there is no much larger clone, and no base qualities were kept. These data are taken from a study of CD4 T cells in lung cancer (dated by TCRdb to between 2017 and 2020). Study-wide context: In the study, blood T cells of NSCLC patients were screened for responses to candidate mutation-encoded neoepitopes, and neoantigen-specific CD4+ T-cell clones and TCRs were isolated. Treatments the patients had received before donating blood included platinum chemotherapy, and some of the patients were given nivolumab or pembrolizumab. TCRB deep sequencing tracked the frequency of neoantigen-specific clonotypes in tumor resections, non-adjacent lung and cultured T-cell products. Lung adenocarcinoma or squamous cell carcinoma was present in the resected patients, who were aged 60 to 69 at blood donation and were mostly former smokers.

From the germline V gene, CDR1 is MDHEN and CDR2 is SYDVKM. There are 14 amino acids in the CDR3, from cysteine to phenylalanine inclusive. Kept here is only the CDR3 DNA, which spans 42 bases and is read in frame from base 1. V loses 7 bases of germline sequence and J loses 4 bases, and the interval between the two ends is 16 bases. The library was made by the immunoSEQ multiplex PCR assay. Qiagen DNeasy or QIAamp micro DNA kits were used to isolate DNA, and the Adaptive Biotechnology human TCRB sequencing kit was used to sequence TCRB. Sequencing of TCRB libraries was performed on an Illumina MiSeq. The study's own analysis went as follows. The kit provider's software was used to analyze TCRB sequence data, and Fisher's exact test was used to test clonotype templates for tumor enrichment. Drawn from immuneACCESS, this table holds only the in-frame rearrangements with V and J called that TCRdb kept. Clones are partly lost; checked studies trace under half to an unresolved V gene and leave the rest unexplained. For V, J and clone size, that table is used; D and trimming come from the DNA. For this sample the table gives approximately 1,800 clones, of which 55% to 75% were detected only once. The top ten clones comprise about 5.8% of the sample.

Broader findings and caveats from the paper: Rather than memory responses to the cancer, some blood-derived responses might reflect cross-reactivity or in vitro priming of naive T cells. Nonspecific IFNgamma producers of unknown purity were included among IFNgamma-sorted cells, so expanded lines were found to range from monoclonal to oligoclonal.

For over ten days, PBMCs were stimulated with mutant 27-mer peptides together with IL21, IL7, IL15 and IL2, and afterward were restimulated with peptide-pulsed autologous B cells. After restimulation with peptide-pulsed B cells, live IFNgamma-secreting T cells were sorted by cytokine capture on a FACS Aria2. At limiting dilution of around 3 or 10 cells per well, the sorted cells were expanded for roughly 13 to 20 days with irradiated allogeneic PBMCs, phytohemagglutinin and IL2. The patients provided peripheral blood samples or leukapheresis products. To screen the expanded lines for antigen specificity, an IFNgamma ELISA was run against autologous B cells pulsed with mutant peptides.

Sequences were obtained from a CD4+ T cell line or clone grown in culture. The chain joins TRBV28 to TRBJ1-1; too little of a D gene remains to name it. This receptor was identified in a woman in her sixties or seventies with non-small cell lung cancer. Some clones in this sample may be carry-over from other donors' samples. In nucleotide form, the sequence is TGTGCCAGCACCCTCCGGAGGGATACCACTGAAGCTTTCTTT. Its amino acids are CASTLRRDTTEAFF.